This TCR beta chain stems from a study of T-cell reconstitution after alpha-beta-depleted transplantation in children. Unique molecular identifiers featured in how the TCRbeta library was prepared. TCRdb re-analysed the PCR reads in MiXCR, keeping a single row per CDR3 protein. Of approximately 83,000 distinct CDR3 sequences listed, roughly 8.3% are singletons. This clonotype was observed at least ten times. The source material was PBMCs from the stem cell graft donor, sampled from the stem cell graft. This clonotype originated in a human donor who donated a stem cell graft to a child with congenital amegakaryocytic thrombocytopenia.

CDR3 sequence reads: CASSVEVLPNEQFF. DNA for the CDR3: TGTGCCAGCAGCGTAGAGGTTCTACCCAATGAGCAGTTCTTC. This rearrangement joins TRBV9 to TRBJ2-1; D is unresolved. Trimming cost V 0 bases and J 6 bases, with 10 bases left between them. The CDR3 extends over 14 amino acids. Germline V gene lookup returns CDR1 SGDLS and CDR2 YYNGEE.